This T cell receptor (beta chain) came from a study of cytomegalovirus exposure and HLA in healthy donors. This CDR3 contains 13 residues. The ends were cut back, 4 bases at V and 3 bases at J, with 11 bases in the middle. The germline CDR1 and CDR2 sequences are SGDLS and YYNGEE. PCR primers comprised 60 Vbeta and 13 Jbeta primers. The data were produced by immunoSEQ multiplex PCR, yet TCRdb's version contains in-frame clones alone and is incomplete. The table records 170,000 or so clones, over 80% of them present only once. This sequence was found in a male donor in good health and CMV-seropositive. Sequencing input: PBMCs. The chain uses TRBV9 and TRBJ2-7, with unresolved D. The CDR3 DNA reads TGTGCCAGCAGCCCCGAGCTTTTCTACGAGCAGTACTTC. It translates to CASSPELFYEQYF.